Given below is one T cell receptor beta chain in context. The germline V gene has CDR1 MNHNS and CDR2 SASEGT. The V end was cut by 2 bases, the J end by 7 bases, with 14 bases between. This CDR3 has 14 amino acids. This specimen belongs to a study of cytomegalovirus exposure and HLA in healthy donors. Researchers ran the PCR with 60 Vbeta and 13 Jbeta primers. Some clones are missing from TCRdb's copy, which holds only in-frame ones; the method was immunoSEQ multiplex PCR. The sample holds about 100,000 clones, around four fifths seen once. Sequencing used PBMCs. The V gene is TRBV6-1, the J gene TRBJ1-2; TRBD1 might be the D (5 bases). This clonotype originated in a man aged 30 to 39 in good health and CMV-seronegative. CDR3 protein: CASSESVGRGGYTF. The CDR3 DNA reads TGTGCCAGCAGTGAATCGGTGGGAAGGGGTGGCTACACCTTC.